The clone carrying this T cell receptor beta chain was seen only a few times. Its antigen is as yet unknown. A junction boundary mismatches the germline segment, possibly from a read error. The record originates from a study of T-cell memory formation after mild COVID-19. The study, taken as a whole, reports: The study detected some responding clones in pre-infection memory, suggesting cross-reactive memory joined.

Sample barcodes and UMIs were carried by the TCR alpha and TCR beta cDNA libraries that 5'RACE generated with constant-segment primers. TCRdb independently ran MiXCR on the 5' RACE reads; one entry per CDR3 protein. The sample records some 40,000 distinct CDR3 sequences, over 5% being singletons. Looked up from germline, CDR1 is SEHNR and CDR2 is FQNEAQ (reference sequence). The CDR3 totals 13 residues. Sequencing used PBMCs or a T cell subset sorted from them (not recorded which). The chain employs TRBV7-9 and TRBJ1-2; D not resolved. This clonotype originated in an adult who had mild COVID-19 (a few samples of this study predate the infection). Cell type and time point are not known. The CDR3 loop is CDSSFPSTDGYTF. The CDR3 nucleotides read TGTGACAGCAGCTTTCCCTCAACGGATGGCTACACCTTC.